This entry concerns a single TCR beta chain. This entry belongs to a study of blood T cell repertoires in COVID-19. Study-wide context: The cDNA or gDNA used as material had been derived from T cells, B-cell-depleted T cells, or PBMCs.

The germline V gene has CDR1 SGHAT and CDR2 FQNNGV. The V and J ends lost 6 bases and 4 bases, in that order; junction bases with no gene match: 14. CDR3 length: 16 amino acids. Clones were read by immunoSEQ multiplex PCR, and TCRdb kept only the in-frame ones, dropping some. The top ten clones hold under 15% of a sample with 130,000 to 150,000 clones, more than 65% of them seen once. The clonotype was recovered from a man at least 80 years old with acute or convalescent COVID-19. The rearrangement joins TRBV11-2 to TRBJ1-2; 7 bases fit TRBD1. Material: peripheral blood. In DNA, the CDR3 is TGTGCCAGCAGTTTCAGGGGACAGTCGACTACCTATGGCTACACCTTC. Protein: CASSFRGQSTTYGYTF.